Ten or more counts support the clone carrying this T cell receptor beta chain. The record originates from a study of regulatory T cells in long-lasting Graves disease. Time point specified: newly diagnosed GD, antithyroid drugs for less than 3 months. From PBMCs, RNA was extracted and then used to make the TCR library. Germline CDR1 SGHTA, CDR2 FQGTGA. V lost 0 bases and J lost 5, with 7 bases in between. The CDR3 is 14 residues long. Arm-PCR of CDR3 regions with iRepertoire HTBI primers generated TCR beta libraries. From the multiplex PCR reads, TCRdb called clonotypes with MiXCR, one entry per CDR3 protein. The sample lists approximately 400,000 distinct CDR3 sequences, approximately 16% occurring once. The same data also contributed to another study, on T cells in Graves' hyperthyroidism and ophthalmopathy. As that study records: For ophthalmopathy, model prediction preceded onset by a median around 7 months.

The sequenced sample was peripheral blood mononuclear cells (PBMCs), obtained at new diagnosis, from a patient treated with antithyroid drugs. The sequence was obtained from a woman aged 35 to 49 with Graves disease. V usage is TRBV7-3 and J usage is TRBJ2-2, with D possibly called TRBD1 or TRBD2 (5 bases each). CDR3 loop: CASSLTWGTGELFF. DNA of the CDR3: TGTGCCAGCAGCTTAACGTGGGGGACCGGGGAGCTGTTTTTT.